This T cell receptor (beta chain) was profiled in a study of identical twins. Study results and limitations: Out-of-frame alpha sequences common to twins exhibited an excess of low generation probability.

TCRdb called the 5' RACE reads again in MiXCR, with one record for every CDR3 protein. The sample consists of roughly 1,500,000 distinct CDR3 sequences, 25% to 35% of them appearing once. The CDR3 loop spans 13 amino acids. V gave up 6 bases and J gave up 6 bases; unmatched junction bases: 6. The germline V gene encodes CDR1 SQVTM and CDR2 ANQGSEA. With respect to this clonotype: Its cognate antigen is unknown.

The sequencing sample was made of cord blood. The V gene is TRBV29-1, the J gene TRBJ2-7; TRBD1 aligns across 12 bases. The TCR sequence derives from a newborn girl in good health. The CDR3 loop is CSVVRDRGPEQYF. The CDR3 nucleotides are TGCAGCGTGGTCAGGGACAGGGGGCCCGAGCAGTACTTC.